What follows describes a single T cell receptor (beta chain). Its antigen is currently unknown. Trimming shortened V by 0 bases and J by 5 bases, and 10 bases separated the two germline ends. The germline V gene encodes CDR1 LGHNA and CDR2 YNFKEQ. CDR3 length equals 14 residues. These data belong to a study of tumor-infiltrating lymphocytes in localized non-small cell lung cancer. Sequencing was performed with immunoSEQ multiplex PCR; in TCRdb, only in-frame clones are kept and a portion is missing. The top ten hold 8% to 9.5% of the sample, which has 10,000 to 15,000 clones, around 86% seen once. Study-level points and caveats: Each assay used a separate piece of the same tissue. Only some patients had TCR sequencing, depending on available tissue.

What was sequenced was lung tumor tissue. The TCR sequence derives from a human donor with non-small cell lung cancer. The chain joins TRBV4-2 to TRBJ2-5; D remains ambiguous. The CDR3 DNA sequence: TGTGCCAGCAGCCAAGATCGCGCTTGGGAGACCCAGTACTTC. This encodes CASSQDRAWETQYF.